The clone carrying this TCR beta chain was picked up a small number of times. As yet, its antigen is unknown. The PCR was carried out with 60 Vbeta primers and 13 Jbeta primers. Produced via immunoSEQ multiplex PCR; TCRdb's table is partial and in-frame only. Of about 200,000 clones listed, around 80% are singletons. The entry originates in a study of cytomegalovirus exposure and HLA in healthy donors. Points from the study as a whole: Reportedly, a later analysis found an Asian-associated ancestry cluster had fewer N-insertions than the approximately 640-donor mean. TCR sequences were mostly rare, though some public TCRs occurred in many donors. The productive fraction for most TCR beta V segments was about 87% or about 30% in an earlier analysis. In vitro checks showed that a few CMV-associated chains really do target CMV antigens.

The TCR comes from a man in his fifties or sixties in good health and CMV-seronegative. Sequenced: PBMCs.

CDR3 coding DNA: TGTGCCAGCAATCCGGGACAGAGCTCCTACGAGCAGTACTTC. It specifies CASNPGQSSYEQYF. This chain joins TRBV6-1 and TRBJ2-7, with TRBD1 matching over 7 bases. The V gene end was trimmed by 7 bases and the J gene end by 0 bases; junction bases not matched to a gene: 6. Germline assignment: CDR1 MNHNS and CDR2 SASEGT. The CDR3 has 14 residues.